Listed below are T cell receptor beta chains from one sample, sequenced in a study of cytomegalovirus exposure and HLA in healthy donors. This table comes from immunoSEQ multiplex PCR, and its TCRdb copy is limited to in-frame clones, with some not included. Of 120,000 or so clones in the sample, around 88% are singletons; the top ten hold nearly 5%. The sequenced material came from PBMCs. The receptors here all came from a man aged 18 to 30 in good health and CMV-seronegative. Each CDR3 is given with its conserved first and last residue. D genes are given only for firm matches. Not all rows give a size; the values are once, few, many and, for expanded clones, a class.

>TRBJ2-7|-|TRBV6-5|-
CASSYFRGDYEQYF
TGTGCCAGCAGTTATTTCAGGGGGGACTACGAGCAGTACTTC
>TRBJ2-4|-|TRBV5-1|-
CASNTELAYGKNIQYF
TGCGCCAGCAACACCGAACTAGCTTATGGCAAAAACATTCAGTACTTC
>TRBJ2-4|-|TRBV30|-
CAWRLSARGIQYF
TGTGCCTGGAGGCTTAGCGCCCGGGGCATTCAGTACTTC
>TRBJ2-7|-|TRBV6-6|-
CASSRTGLSSYEQYF
TGTGCCAGCAGCCGAACAGGTCTGAGCTCCTACGAGCAGTACTTC
>TRBJ2-1|-|TRBV9|-
CASSVKDIEQFF
TGTGCCAGCAGCGTAAAGGACATTGAGCAGTTCTTC
>TRBJ2-7|-|TRBV7-9|few
CASRKSGSYEQYF
TGTGCCAGCAGGAAATCCGGGAGCTACGAGCAGTACTTC
>TRBJ2-3|TRBD1|TRBV5-8|-
CASSDYRGSTDTQYF
TGTGCCAGCAGCGACTACAGGGGGAGCACAGATACGCAGTATTTT
>TRBJ1-5|-|TRBV5-1|-
CASSPSQVCNQPQHF
TGCGCCAGCAGCCCCTCCCAGGTTTGCAATCAGCCCCAGCATTTT
>TRBJ1-2|-|TRBV15|-
CATSRGTERYGYTF
TGTGCCACCAGCAGAGGGACAGAGAGGTATGGCTACACCTTC
>TRBJ2-7|TRBD1|TRBV25-1|once
CASSAGDRSYEQYF
TGTGCCAGCAGTGCGGGGGACAGGTCCTACGAGCAGTACTTC
>TRBJ2-7|TRBD1|TRBV30|few
CAWSGDRDEQYF
TGTGCCTGGAGCGGGGACAGGGACGAGCAGTACTTC
>TRBJ2-7|-|TRBV6-5|-
CASSSGSGNSYEQYF
TGTGCCAGCAGTTCGGGGTCCGGGAACTCCTACGAGCAGTACTTC
>TRBJ1-2|-|TRBV7-9|-
CASSLVQHGYTF
TGTGCCAGCAGCTTAGTACAGCATGGCTACACCTTC
>TRBJ2-1|TRBD2|TRBV19|-
CASSIVGEGDFYNEQFF
TGTGCCAGTAGTATAGTGGGGGAGGGCGACTTTTACAATGAGCAGTTCTTC
>TRBJ2-7|TRBD2|TRBV7-9|-
CASSPLGGTDEQYF
TGTGCCAGCAGCCCCCTCGGGGGGACGGACGAGCAGTACTTC
>TRBJ2-1|TRBD1|TRBV27|-
CASSPVDRANEQFF
TGTGCCAGCAGTCCCGTGGACAGGGCCAATGAGCAGTTCTTC
>TRBJ1-2|-|TRBV5-4|-
CASSLGRDRANYGYTF
TGTGCCAGCAGCTTGGGGAGGGACCGCGCTAACTATGGCTACACCTTC
>TRBJ2-3|TRBD2|TRBV2|-
CASSRLAGGVDTQYF
TGTGCCAGCAGTCGACTAGCGGGGGGGGTGGATACGCAGTATTTT
>TRBJ2-7|-|TRBV30|-
CAWSVGQDYEQYF
TGTGCCTGGAGTGTTGGCCAGGACTACGAGCAGTACTTC
>TRBJ2-1|-|TRBV27|-
CASSLQVSSYNEQFF
TGTGCCAGCAGTTTACAGGTTAGCTCCTACAATGAGCAGTTCTTC
>TRBJ1-2|-|TRBV30|-
CAWSTRRPLF
TGTGCCTGGAGCACGAGGCGGCCCCTCTTC
>TRBJ1-1|-|TRBV6-5|-
CASSYSATTEAFF
TGTGCCAGCAGTTACTCTGCTACGACTGAAGCTTTCTTT
>TRBJ1-5|-|TRBV6-6|-
CASSYQGSAYRPQHF
TGTGCCAGCAGTTACCAGGGGTCTGCTTATCGGCCCCAGCATTTT
>TRBJ1-1|TRBD1|TRBV5-1|once
CASSPGQGSGTEAFF
TGCGCCAGCAGCCCGGGACAGGGTTCCGGCACTGAAGCTTTCTTT